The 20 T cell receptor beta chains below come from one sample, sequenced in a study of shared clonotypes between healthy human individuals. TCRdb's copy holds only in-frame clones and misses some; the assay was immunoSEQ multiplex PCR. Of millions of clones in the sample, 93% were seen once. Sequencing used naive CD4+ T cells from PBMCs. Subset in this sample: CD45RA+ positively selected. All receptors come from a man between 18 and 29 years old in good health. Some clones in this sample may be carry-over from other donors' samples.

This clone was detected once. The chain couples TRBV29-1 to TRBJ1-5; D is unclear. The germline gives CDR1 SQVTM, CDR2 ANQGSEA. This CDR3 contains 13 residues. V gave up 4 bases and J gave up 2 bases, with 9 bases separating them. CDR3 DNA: TGCAGCGTTGTCGCTGGAGGCAATCAGCCCCAGCATTTT. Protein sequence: CSVVAGGNQPQHF.

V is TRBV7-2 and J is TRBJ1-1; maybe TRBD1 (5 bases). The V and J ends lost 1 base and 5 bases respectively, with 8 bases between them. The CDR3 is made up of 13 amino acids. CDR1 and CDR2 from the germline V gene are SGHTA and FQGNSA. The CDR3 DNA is TGTGCCAGCAGCTTAGGACAGCCGACTGAAGCTTTCTTT. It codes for CASSLGQPTEAFF.

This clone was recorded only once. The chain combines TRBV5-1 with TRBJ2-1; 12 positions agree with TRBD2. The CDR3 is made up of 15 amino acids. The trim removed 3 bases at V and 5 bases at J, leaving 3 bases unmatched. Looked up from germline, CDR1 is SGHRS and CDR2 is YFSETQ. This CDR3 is CASSSLAGGNNEQFF. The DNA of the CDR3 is TGCGCCAGCAGCTCACTAGCGGGAGGCAACAATGAGCAGTTCTTC.

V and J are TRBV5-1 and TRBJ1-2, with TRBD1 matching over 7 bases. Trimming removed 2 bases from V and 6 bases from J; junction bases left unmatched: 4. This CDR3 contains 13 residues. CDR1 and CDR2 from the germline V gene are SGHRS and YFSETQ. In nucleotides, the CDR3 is TGCGCCAGCAGCTTTACAGGGGAGGATGGCTACACCTTC. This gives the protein CASSFTGEDGYTF.

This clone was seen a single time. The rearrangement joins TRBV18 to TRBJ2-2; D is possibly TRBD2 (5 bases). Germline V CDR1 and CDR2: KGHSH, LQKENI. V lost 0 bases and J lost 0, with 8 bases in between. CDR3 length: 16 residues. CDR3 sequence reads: CASSPPGEPNTGELFF. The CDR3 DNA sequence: TGTGCCAGCTCACCACCGGGAGAGCCGAACACCGGGGAGCTGTTTTTT. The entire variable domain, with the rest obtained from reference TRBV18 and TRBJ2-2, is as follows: NAGVMQNPRHLVRRRGQEARLRCSPMKGHSHVYWYRQLPEEGLKFMVYLQKENIIDESGMPKERFSAEFPKEGPSILRIQQVVRGDSAAYFCASSPPGEPNTGELFFGEGSRLTVL.

The CDR3 here is CASGGGLASYNEQFF. The CDR3 nucleotides are TGTGCTAGTGGTGGGGGGCTAGCCTCCTACAATGAGCAGTTCTTC. The rearrangement uses TRBV12-5 and TRBJ2-1; D is perhaps TRBD1 or TRBD2 (6 bases each). V lost 5 bases and J lost 0, with 11 bases in between. Germline CDR1 is LGHNT and CDR2 is FRNRAP. This CDR3 has 15 residues.

The CDR3: CASSLNSAGEGETQYF. CDR3 coding DNA: TGTGCCAGCAGTTTAAACTCGGCAGGGGAAGGTGAGACCCAGTACTTC. This sequence joins TRBV27 and TRBJ2-5; tentatively, D is TRBD1 (6 bases). Trimming shortened V by 2 bases and J by 5 bases, and 18 bases separated the two germline ends. CDR1 and CDR2 (germline): MNHEY, SMNVEV (reference sequence). The CDR3 is 16 amino acids.

The CDR3 loop reads CSVWEVDSGANVLTF. In DNA, the CDR3 is TGCAGCGTTTGGGAAGTTGACTCTGGGGCCAACGTCCTGACTTTC. V gene TRBV29-1 combines with J gene TRBJ2-6; D remains unclear. The CDR3 runs to 15 residues. The V gene lost 5 bases and the J gene lost 0 bases, with 11 bases spanning the gap. CDR1 is SQVTM, CDR2 ANQGSEA, per germline.

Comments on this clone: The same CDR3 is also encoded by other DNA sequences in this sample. The CDR3 loop is CASSPTGPNYGYTF. The CDR3, as DNA: TGTGCCAGCAGCCCCACAGGGCCTAACTATGGCTACACCTTC. The chain has TRBV28 and TRBJ1-2; weak D call: TRBD1 (6 bases). Looked up from germline, CDR1 is MDHEN and CDR2 is SYDVKM. The CDR3 is made up of 14 amino acids. The V end lost 6 bases, the J end lost 0 bases, and 11 bases lay between the germline ends.

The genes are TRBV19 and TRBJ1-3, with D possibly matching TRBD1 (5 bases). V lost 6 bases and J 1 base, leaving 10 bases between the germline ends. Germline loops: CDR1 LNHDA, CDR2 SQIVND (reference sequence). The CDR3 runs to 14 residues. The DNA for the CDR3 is TGTGCCAGTAGCGTGGGACGATCTGGAAACACCATATATTTT. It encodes CASSVGRSGNTIYF.

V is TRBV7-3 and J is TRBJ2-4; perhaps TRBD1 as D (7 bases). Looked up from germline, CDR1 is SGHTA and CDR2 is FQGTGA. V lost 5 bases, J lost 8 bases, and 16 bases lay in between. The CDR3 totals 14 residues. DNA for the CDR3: TGTGCCAGCAGCGGCCAGGGGGGTGCAGACATTCAGTACTTC. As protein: CASSGQGGADIQYF.

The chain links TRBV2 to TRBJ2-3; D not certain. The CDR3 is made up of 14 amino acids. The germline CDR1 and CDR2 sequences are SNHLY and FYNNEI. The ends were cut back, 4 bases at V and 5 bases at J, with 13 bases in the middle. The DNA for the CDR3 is TGTGCCAGCAGTGGTCCGGCTTTCCTAGATACGCAGTATTTT. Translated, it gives CASSGPAFLDTQYF.

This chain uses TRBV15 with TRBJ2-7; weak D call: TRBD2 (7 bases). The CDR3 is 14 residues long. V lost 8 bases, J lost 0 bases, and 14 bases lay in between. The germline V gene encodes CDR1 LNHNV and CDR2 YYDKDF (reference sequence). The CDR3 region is CATRGAESSYEQYF. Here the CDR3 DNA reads TGTGCCACCCGGGGGGCGGAAAGCTCCTACGAGCAGTACTTC.

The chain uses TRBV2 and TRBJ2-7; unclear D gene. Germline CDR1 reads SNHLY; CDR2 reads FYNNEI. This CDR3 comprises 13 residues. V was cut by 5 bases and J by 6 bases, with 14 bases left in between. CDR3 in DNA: TGTGCCAGCAGTTATACTCTCGAGACCGAGCAGTACTTC. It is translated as CASSYTLETEQYF.

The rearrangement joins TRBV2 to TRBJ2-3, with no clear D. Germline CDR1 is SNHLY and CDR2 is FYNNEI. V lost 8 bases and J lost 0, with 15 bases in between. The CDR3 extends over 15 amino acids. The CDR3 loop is CASLRRPASTDTQYF. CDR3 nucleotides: TGTGCCAGCCTCCGCCGGCCAGCTAGCACAGATACGCAGTATTTT.

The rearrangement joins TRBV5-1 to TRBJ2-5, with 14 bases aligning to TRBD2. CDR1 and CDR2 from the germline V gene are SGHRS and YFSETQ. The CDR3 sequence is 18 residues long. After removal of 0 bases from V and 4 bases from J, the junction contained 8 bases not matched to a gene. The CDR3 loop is CASSLAPGLAGAGETQYF. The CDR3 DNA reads TGCGCCAGCAGCTTGGCCCCGGGACTAGCGGGAGCGGGAGAGACCCAGTACTTC.

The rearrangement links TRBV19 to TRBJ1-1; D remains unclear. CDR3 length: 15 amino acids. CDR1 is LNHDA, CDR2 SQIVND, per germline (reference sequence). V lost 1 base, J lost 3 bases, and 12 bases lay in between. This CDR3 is CASSIGVGYDTEAFF. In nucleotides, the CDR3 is TGTGCCAGTAGTATAGGCGTGGGTTACGACACTGAAGCTTTCTTT.

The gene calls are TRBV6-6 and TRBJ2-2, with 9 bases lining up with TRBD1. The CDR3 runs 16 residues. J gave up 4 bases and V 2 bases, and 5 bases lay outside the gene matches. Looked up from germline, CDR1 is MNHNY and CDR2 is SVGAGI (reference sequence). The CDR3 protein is CASSYTGTGSTGELFF. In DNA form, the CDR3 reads TGTGCCAGCAGTTACACCGGGACAGGGTCCACCGGGGAGCTGTTTTTT.

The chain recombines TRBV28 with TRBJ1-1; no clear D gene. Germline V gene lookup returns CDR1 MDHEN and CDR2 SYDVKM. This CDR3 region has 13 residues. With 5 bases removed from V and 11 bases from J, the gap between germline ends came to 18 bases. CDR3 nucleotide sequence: TGTGCCAGCAGTCCTCTGGTGACGCCGGAGGCTTTCTTT. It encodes CASSPLVTPEAFF.

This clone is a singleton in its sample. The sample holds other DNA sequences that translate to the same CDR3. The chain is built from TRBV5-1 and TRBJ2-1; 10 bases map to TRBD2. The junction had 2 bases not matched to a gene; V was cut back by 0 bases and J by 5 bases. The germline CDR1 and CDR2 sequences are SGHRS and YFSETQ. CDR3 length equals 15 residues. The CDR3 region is CASSLGTSGNNEQFF. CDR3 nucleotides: TGCGCCAGCAGCTTGGGGACTAGCGGAAACAATGAGCAGTTCTTC.